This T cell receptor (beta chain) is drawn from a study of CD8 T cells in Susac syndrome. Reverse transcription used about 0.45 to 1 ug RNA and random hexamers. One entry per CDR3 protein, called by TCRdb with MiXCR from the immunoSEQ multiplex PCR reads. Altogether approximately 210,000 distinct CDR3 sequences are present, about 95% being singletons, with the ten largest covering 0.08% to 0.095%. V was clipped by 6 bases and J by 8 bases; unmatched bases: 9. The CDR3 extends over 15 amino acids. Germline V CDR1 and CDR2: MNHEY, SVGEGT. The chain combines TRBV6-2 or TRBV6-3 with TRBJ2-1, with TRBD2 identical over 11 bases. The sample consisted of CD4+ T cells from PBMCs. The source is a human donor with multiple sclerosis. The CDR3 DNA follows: TGTGCCAGCAGCCGCGTTAGCGGGGGGGGCTATGAGCAGTTCTTC. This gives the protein CASSRVSGGGYEQFF.